This is a list of T cell receptor beta chains from one sample in a study of Tregs in tolerant kidney transplant recipients. Profiled with immunoSEQ multiplex PCR; TCRdb holds only in-frame clones, not every one. This table has some 71,000 clones, around nine tenths appearing once. The source was CD4+ T cells from blood, collected before the transplant. The receptors were gathered from a human donor who received a combined kidney and bone marrow transplant. CDR3s include the opening cysteine and the closing phenylalanine or tryptophan. D genes are given only for firm matches. Only some rows state a clone size, as once, few, many or a class for expanded clones.

.	TRBV2	TRBJ1-2	.	CASSLQGLSIYGYTF	TGTGCCAGCAGTTTACAGGGCCTCTCCATCTATGGCTACACCTTC
.	TRBV19	TRBJ2-1	TRBD1	CASSPQDRVKLNEQFF	TGTGCCAGTAGTCCCCAGGACAGGGTGAAATTGAATGAGCAGTTCTTC
few	TRBV12-5	TRBJ2-1	TRBD1	CASGLGTGVGMNEQFF	TGTGCTAGTGGTTTGGGGACAGGGGTTGGTATGAATGAGCAGTTCTTC
.	TRBV7-2	TRBJ2-5	TRBD1	CASSPNRGRGETQYF	TGTGCCAGCAGCCCTAACAGGGGGCGCGGAGAGACCCAGTACTTC
.	TRBV30	TRBJ1-5	.	CAWSVVGAQPQHF	TGTGCCTGGAGTGTAGTGGGGGCACAGCCCCAGCATTTT
.	TRBV28	TRBJ2-7	TRBD2	CASGTGTSGPYEQYF	TGTGCCAGCGGAACCGGGACTAGCGGACCATACGAGCAGTACTTC
.	TRBV27	TRBJ1-1	.	CASSLSDRPNTEAFF	TGTGCCAGCAGTTTATCCGACAGGCCGAACACTGAAGCTTTCTTT
few	TRBV30	TRBJ1-2	TRBD1	CAWGASGGRRNGYTF	TGTGCCTGGGGGGCCTCAGGGGGCAGGCGGAATGGCTACACCTTC
once	TRBV18	TRBJ2-7	TRBD1	CASSWGQGYEQYF	TGTGCCAGCTCATGGGGACAGGGGTACGAGCAGTACTTC
.	TRBV5-1	TRBJ2-3	TRBD2	CASSILAETDTQYF	TGCGCCAGCAGCATACTAGCGGAGACAGATACGCAGTATTTT
.	TRBV5-4	TRBJ2-3	TRBD2	CASRSGGTYSTDTQYF	TGTGCCAGTCGTAGCGGGGGGACCTATAGCACAGATACGCAGTATTTT
.	TRBV23-1	TRBJ1-2	.	CASSQYAGRYGYTF	TGCGCCAGCAGTCAATACGCAGGGCGATATGGCTACACCTTC
.	TRBV7-9	TRBJ2-7	TRBD2	CASSLGLARSYEQYF	TGTGCCAGCAGCTTAGGACTAGCGAGATCCTACGAGCAGTACTTC